This paragraph reports one T cell receptor (beta chain). Its specific antigen is unknown. No much larger clone is present one base from it, and per-base qualities are unavailable. The collaborating institutions used their own protocols to collect whole blood in K2EDTA tubes. For TCRbeta analysis, collaborators shipped samples in one of three forms: frozen whole blood, isolated PBMCs, or DNA extracted from either of those sample types. These data originate in a study of blood T cell repertoires in COVID-19 (dated by TCRdb to the early 2020s). In the study overall: The collaborator samples originated in the United States, Italy and Spain and spanned the acute and convalescent phases of COVID-19. The material from the prospective study consisted of cDNA or gDNA derived from T cells, B-cell-depleted T cells, or PBMCs. Subjects who had been exposed to COVID-19, were actively infected with it, or had recovered from it provided the deeply sampled blood TCRbeta repertoires that made up the dataset. The repertoires were released in a freely available public database meant as a resource for research on the immune response to SARS-CoV-2. Samples were obtained from the ongoing ImmuneRACE study (first 160 participants) and from over 1,000 subjects provided by 6 global collaborators. Nearly every sample came with metadata listing a de-identified subject ID, COVID-19 status, age in years and sex. Where available, HLA class I and class II types were taken from metadata supplied by the sample provider and were not determined by assay-based typing.

Findings and caveats that apply to the study as a whole: The amount of clinical and demographic metadata varied by source and participant and was provided uncurated.

The immunoSEQ Assay, a bias-controlled multiplex PCR, was used to amplify TCRbeta CDR3 regions from genomic DNA. On the study's bioinformatics: Nucleated cell counts per sample were estimated from amplification of reference gene primers within the assay. To quantify the absolute abundance of each unique TCRbeta CDR3 rearrangement, sequence reads were collapsed and filtered. For each sample, productive Simpson clonality was calculated by taking the square root of Simpson's diversity index across productive rearrangements. TCRdb re-hosts the immuneACCESS table, in-frame sequences only. Its copies lack some clones; in the studies checked, an unresolved V gene accounts for under half of them, and the cause for the rest is not known. The D gene and trimming were derived from the DNA, and the V and J assignments and clone size from that table. This sample lists tens of thousands of clones; roughly 82% were detected once. 11% of the sample lies in the top ten.

The CDR3 measures 15 amino acids from cysteine to phenylalanine. Only CDR3 DNA is held: 45 bases, read in frame from base 1. Sequencing input: peripheral blood. This TCR was sampled from a man aged 50-60 years with acute or convalescent COVID-19. The V gene is TRBV21-1 and the J gene is TRBJ1-1. TRBV21-1 corresponds to a pseudogene. The nucleotide sequence reads as follows: TGTGCCAGCAGAGGGGACTGGCGCATGAACACTGAAGCTTTCTTT. This sequence encodes CASRGDWRMNTEAFF.